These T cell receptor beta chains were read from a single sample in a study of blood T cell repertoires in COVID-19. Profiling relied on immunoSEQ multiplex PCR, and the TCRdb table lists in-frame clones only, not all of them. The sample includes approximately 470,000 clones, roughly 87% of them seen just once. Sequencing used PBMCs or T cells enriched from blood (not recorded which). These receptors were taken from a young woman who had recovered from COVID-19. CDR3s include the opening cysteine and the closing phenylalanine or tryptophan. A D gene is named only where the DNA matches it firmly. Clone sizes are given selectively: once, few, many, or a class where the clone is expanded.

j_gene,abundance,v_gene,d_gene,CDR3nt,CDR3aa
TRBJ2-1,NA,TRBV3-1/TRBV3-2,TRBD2,TGTGCCAGCAGCCCTAGCGGGGGGCTCCACAATGAGCAGTTCTTC,CASSPSGGLHNEQFF
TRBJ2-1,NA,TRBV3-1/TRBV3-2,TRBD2,TGTGCCAGCAGCCAAGTACTAGCGGGGAACAATGAGCAGTTCTTC,CASSQVLAGNNEQFF
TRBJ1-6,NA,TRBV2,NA,TGTGCCAGCAGACAGGACCCAAGCTCCTATAATTCACCCCTCCACTTT,CASRQDPSSYNSPLHF
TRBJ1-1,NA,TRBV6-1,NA,TGTGCCAGCAGAGAAGATACAGAAGAAGCTTTCTTT,CASREDTEEAFF
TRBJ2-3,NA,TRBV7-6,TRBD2,TGTGCCAGCAGCTTAGACCCCGGGGGGACAGATACGCAGTATTTT,CASSLDPGGTDTQYF
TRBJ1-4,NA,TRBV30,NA,TGTGCCTGGAGTTCGGCTAATGAAAAACTGTTTTTT,CAWSSANEKLFF
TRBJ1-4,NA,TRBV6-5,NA,TGTGCCAGCCAAGGAGGAAGTGAAAAACTGTTTTTT,CASQGGSEKLFF
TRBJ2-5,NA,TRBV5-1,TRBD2,TGCGCCAGCAGTACCGATGGGGGGGAAATAGAGTTCGACTTC,CASSTDGGEIEFDF
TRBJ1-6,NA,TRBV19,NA,TGTGCCAGTAGTATAGCGGTCGGTGTCAGGGAAGGTTCACCCCTCCACTTT,CASSIAVGVREGSPLHF
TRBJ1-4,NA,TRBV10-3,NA,TGTGCCATCTCCGGATCACGGGATGAAAAACTGTTTTTT,CAISGSRDEKLFF
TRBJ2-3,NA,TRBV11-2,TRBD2,TGTGCCAGCAGCCCCAATCGGGGGGGCCTAGGTGATACGCAGTATTTT,CASSPNRGGLGDTQYF
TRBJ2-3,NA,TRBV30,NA,TGTGCCTGCGGTCTCAATACGCAGTATTTT,CACGLNTQYF
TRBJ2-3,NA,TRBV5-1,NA,TGCGCCAGCACCCCAAGCCGCACAGATACGCAGTATTTT,CASTPSRTDTQYF
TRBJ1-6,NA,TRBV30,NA,TGTGCCTGGAGTGTAGGCGGCGATTCACCCCTCCACTTT,CAWSVGGDSPLHF
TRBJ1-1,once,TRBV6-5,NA,TGTGCCAGCAGTTACTCCGGGATAACTGAAGCTTTCTTT,CASSYSGITEAFF
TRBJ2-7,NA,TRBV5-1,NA,TGCGCCAGCAGCTTGGGGTCAGGTAGCTCCTACGAGCAGTACTTC,CASSLGSGSSYEQYF
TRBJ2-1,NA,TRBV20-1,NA,TGCAGTGCCCGTGAGGATGAGCAGTTCTTC,CSAREDEQFF
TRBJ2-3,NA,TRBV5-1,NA,TGCGCCAGCAGGAGTGTGGATACGCAGTATTTT,CASRSVDTQYF
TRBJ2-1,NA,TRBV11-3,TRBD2,TGTGCCAGCAGCGAGGCTAGCGGGGCTTACAATGAGCAGTTCTTC,CASSEASGAYNEQFF
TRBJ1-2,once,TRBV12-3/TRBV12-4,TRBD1,TGTGCCAGCAGTACAGGGGCCCATGGCTACACCTTC,CASSTGAHGYTF
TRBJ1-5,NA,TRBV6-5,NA,TGTGCCAGCAGGGCCCAGGAAGGCAATCAGCCCCAGCATTTT,CASRAQEGNQPQHF
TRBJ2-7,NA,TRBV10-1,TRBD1,TGCGCCAGCAGTGAAGGGACAGGGGTCCCCTACGAGCAGTACTTC,CASSEGTGVPYEQYF
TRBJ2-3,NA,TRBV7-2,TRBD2,TGTGCCAGCGGTAGCGGGGGGTCCGGGGGGGAGTATTTT,CASGSGGSGGEYF
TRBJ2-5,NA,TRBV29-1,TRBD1,TGCAGCCTGTCCGGGACAGGGGGTGAGGAGACCCAGTACTTC,CSLSGTGGEETQYF
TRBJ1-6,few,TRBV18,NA,TGTGCCAGCTCACCACCGCAGGGATCTAATTCACCCCTCCACTTT,CASSPPQGSNSPLHF
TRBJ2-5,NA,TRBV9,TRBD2,TGTGCCAGCAGCGTAGAGGCTAGCGGGGGGGTCAGGGAGACCCAGTACTTC,CASSVEASGGVRETQYF
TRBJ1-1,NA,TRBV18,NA,TGTGCCAGCTCACCGAGGGCGGAAGCTGTTACTGAAGCTTTCTTT,CASSPRAEAVTEAFF
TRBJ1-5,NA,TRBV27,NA,TGTGCCAGCAGTTTTAGGGTAAAGGGGGGGGTTGGCAATCAGCCCCAGCATTTT,CASSFRVKGGVGNQPQHF
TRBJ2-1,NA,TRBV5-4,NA,TGTGCCAGCAGCTTTACGGGGGAAGGGCAGTTCTTC,CASSFTGEGQFF
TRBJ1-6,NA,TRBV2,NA,TGTGCCAGCAGTGGGCTGGGGGCAGAGAATTCACCCCTCCACTTT,CASSGLGAENSPLHF
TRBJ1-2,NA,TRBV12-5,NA,TGTGCTAGTGCCCCAGGGAATTACTATGGCTACACCTTC,CASAPGNYYGYTF
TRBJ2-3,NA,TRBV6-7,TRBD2,TGTGCCAGTCTTATACGGGGGGGCCGGGCAGATACGCAGTATTTT,CASLIRGGRADTQYF
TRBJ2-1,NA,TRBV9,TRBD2,TGTGCCAGCAGCCCTTCTAGCGGGGGGGCGGGTGAGCAGTTCTTC,CASSPSSGGAGEQFF
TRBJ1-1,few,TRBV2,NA,TGTGCCAGCAGGACCCTCACCGTTTCCGGGACAGAAGCTTTCTTT,CASRTLTVSGTEAFF
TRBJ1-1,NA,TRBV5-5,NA,TGTGCCAGCAGCTATAGGGAGACTGAAGCTTTCTTT,CASSYRETEAFF
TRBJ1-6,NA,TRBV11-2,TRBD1,TGTGCCAGCAGCCCCCGCCGCGGGACAGGGGGCCGGGAGAATTCACCCCTCCACTTT,CASSPRRGTGGRENSPLHF
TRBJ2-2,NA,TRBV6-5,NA,TGTGCCAGCAGTTACTCGATGAGCGGGGAGCTGTTTTTT,CASSYSMSGELFF
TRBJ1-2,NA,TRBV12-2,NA,TGTGCAAGTCGCTCCCAGTTGCGGGGGGCGCTGGGCTATGGCTACACCTTC,CASRSQLRGALGYGYTF
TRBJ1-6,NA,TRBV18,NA,TGTGCCAGCTCACCCCCGGAGGGCGGTAATTCACCCCTCCACTTT,CASSPPEGGNSPLHF
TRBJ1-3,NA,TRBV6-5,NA,TGTGCCAGCAGTACGACAGGCTTCTCTGGAAACACCATATATTTT,CASSTTGFSGNTIYF
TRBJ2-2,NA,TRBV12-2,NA,TGTGCAAGTCGCTTAGAACTAGCGGGGGGCCTTAACACCGGGGAGCTGTTTTTT,CASRLELAGGLNTGELFF
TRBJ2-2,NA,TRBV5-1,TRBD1,TGCGCCAGCAGCTTGACAGGGGCCGACACCGGGGAGCTGTTTTTT,CASSLTGADTGELFF
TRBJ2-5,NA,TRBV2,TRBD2,TGTGCCAGCAGTGAAGGCGGGGGGGAGACCCAGTACTTC,CASSEGGGETQYF
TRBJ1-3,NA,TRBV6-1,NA,TGTGCCAGCAGTGAGGGGGGGTCTGGAAACACCATATATTTT,CASSEGGSGNTIYF
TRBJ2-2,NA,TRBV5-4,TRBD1,TGTGCCAGCAGCTTGGCCGTCCCTCCTATAGGGACAGTAGCCACCGGGGAGCTGTTTTTT,CASSLAVPPIGTVATGELFF